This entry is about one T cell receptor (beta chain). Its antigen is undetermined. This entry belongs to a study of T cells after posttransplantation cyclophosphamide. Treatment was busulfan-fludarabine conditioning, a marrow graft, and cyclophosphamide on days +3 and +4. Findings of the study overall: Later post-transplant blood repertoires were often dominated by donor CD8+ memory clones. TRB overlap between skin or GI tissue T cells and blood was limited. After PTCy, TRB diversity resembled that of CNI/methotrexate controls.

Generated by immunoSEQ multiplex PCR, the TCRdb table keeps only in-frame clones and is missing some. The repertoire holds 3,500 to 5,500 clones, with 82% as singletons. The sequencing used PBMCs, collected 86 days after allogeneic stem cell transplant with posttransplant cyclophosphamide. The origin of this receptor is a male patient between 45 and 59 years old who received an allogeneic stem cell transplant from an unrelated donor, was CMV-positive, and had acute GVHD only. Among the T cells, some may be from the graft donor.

The CDR3 DNA reads as TGTGCCAGCAGGACGGGACAGGGCTCCTACGAGCAGTACTTC. Translation gives CASRTGQGSYEQYF. The chain uses TRBV6-6 and TRBJ2-7, with 9 nucleotides matching TRBD1. The CDR3 has 14 amino acids. Unmatched junction bases numbered 3, after V lost 6 bases and J lost 0 bases. The germline gives CDR1 MNHNY, CDR2 SVGAGI (reference sequence).